The text below deals with one T cell receptor (beta chain). Its specificity is not known. The data are from a study of cytomegalovirus exposure and HLA in healthy donors. Findings of the study overall: Through in vitro validation, a few CMV-associated chains were shown to be specific for CMV antigens. The majority of TCR sequences were rare, yet some public TCRs appeared in many donors. High sensitivity and specificity were reportedly achieved when the classifier diagnosed cytomegalovirus status.

Trimming left V 2 bases short and J 4 bases short, with 7 bases between. This CDR3 is built from 13 residues. Germline CDR1 is MNHNS and CDR2 is SASEGT. It was with 60 Vbeta and 13 Jbeta primers that the PCR ran. Assay: immunoSEQ multiplex PCR; the TCRdb copy retains only in-frame clones and omits some. The sample gives about 120,000 clones, around 80% of which show up once; 2.7% is in the top ten. The specimen was PBMCs. The gene calls are TRBV6-1 and TRBJ2-3, with D maybe TRBD1 (5 bases). This TCR came from a woman between 40 and 55 years old in good health and CMV-seropositive. The CDR3 sequence is CASSEQGPDTQYF. In nucleotides, the CDR3 is TGTGCCAGCAGTGAACAGGGCCCAGATACGCAGTATTTT.